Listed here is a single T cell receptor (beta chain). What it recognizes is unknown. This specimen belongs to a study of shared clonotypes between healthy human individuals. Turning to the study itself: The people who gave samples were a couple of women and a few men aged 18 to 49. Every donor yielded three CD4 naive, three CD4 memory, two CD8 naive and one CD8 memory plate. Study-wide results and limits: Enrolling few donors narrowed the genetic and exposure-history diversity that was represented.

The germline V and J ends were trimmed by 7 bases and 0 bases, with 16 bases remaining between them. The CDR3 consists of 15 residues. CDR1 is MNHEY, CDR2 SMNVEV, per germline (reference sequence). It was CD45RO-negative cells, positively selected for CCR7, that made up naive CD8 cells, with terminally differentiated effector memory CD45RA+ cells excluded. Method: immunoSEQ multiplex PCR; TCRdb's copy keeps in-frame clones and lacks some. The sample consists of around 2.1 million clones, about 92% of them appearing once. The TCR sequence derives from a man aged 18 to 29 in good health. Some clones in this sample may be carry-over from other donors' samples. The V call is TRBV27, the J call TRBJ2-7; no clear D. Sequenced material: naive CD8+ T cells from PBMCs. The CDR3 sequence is CASNFRAQSSYEQYF. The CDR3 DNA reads TGTGCCAGCAATTTTCGAGCGCAAAGCTCCTACGAGCAGTACTTC.